This T cell receptor beta chain was sequenced during a study of T cell repertoires in cytomegalovirus infection. About the study: HLA-B-restricted CMV epitopes that are well studied were used alongside recently identified HLA-C-restricted ones. From public TCR beta signatures came an indication of both CMV infection and matching HLA type.

This clonotype appeared a few times. What it binds is not known. Via MiXCR, TCRdb re-called the reads, giving one row per CDR3 protein. The sample records hundreds of thousands of distinct CDR3 sequences, approximately 31% being singletons. Overall study findings and caveats: Within the response measured ex vivo, HLA-C-restricted CMV-specific TCR beta clonotypes were dominant. Summed frequency of shared TCR beta families picked out CMV carriers who also had the relevant HLA.

The ends were cut back, 0 bases at V and 0 bases at J, with 12 bases in the middle. In germline, CDR1 is SGHVS, CDR2 FNYEAQ. This CDR3 spans 17 amino acids. The TCR comes from a human donor in good health (CMV status not recorded). Some clones in this sample may be carry-over from other donors' samples. The V and J genes are TRBV7-6 and TRBJ2-1, with D unresolved. The sequenced sample was cultured CD8+ T cells from PBMCs, obtained from culture after CMV antigen stimulation. This chain's CDR3 is CASSLAPTRYSYNEQFF. The CDR3, as DNA: TGTGCCAGCAGCTTAGCGCCCACGAGATACTCCTACAATGAGCAGTTCTTC. Supplemented by reference TRBV7-6 and TRBJ2-1, the full variable domain reads GAGVSQSPRYKVTKRGQDVALRCDPISGHVSLYWYRQALGQGPEFLTYFNYEAQQDKSGLPNDRFSAERPEGSISTLTIQRTEQRDSAMYRCASSLAPTRYSYNEQFFGPGTRLTVL.